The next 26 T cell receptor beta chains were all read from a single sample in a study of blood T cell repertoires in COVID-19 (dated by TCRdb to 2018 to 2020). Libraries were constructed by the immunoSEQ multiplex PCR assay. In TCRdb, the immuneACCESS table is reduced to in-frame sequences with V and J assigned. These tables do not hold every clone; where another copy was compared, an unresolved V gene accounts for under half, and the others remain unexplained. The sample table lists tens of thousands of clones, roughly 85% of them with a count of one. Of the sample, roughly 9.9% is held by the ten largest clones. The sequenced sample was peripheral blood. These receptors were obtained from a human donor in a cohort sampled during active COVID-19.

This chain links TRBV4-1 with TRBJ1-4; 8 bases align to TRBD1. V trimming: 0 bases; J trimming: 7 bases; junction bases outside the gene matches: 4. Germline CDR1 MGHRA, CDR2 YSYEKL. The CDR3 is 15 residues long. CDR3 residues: CASSQDRGPAEKLFF. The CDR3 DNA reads TGCGCCAGCAGCCAAGACAGGGGGCCCGCTGAAAAACTGTTTTTT.

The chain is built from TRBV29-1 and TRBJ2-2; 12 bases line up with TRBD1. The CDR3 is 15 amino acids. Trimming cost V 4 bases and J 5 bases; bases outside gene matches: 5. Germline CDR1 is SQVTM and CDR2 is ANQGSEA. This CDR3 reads CSVGGTGGDTGELFF. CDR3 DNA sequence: TGCAGCGTTGGGGGGACAGGGGGCGATACCGGGGAGCTGTTTTTT.

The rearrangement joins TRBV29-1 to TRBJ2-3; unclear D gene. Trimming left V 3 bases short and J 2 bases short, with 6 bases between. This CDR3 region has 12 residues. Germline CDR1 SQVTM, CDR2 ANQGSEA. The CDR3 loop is CSVEASTDTQYF. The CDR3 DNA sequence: TGCAGCGTTGAGGCCTCCACAGATACGCAGTATTTT.

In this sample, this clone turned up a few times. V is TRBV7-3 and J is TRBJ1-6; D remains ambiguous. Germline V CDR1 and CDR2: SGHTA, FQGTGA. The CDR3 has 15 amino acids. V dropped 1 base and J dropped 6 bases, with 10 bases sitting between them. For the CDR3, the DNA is TGTGCCAGCAGCTTAATGGGAGGGAGTAATTCACCCCTCCACTTT. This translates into CASSLMGGSNSPLHF.

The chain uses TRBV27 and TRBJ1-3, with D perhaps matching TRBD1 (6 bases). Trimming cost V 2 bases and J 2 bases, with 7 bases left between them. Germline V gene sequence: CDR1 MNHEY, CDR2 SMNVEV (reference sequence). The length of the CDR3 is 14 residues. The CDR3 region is CASSLTGPGNTIYF. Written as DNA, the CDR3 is TGTGCCAGCAGTTTAACAGGGCCTGGAAACACCATATATTTT.

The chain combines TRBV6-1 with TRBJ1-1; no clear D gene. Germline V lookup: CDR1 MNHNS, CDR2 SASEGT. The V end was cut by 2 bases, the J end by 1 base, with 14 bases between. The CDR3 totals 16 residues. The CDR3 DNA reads TGTGCCAGCAGTGAACAACCCAGAACCCCGAACACTGAAGCTTTCTTT. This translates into CASSEQPRTPNTEAFF.

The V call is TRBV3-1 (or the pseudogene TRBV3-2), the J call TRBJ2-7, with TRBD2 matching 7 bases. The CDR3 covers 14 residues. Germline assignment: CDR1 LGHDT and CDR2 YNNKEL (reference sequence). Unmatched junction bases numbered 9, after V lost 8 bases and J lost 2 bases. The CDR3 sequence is CASGLGGGTYEQYF. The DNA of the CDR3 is TGTGCCAGCGGCTTGGGGGGGGGTACCTACGAGCAGTACTTC.

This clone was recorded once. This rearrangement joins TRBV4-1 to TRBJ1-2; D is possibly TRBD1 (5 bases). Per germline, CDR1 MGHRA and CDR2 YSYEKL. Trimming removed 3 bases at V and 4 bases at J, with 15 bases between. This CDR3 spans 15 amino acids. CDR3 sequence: CASSQRVTDLYGYTF. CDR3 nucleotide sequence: TGCGCCAGCAGCCAGAGAGTGACAGACCTCTATGGCTACACCTTC.

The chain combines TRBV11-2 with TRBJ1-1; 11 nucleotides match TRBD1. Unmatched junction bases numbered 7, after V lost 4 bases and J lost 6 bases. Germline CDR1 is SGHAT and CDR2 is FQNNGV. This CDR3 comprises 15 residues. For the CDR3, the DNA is TGTGCCAGCAGCTCATCCCCGGGACAGGGGGCTGAAGCTTTCTTT. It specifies CASSSSPGQGAEAFF.

The CDR3 DNA follows: TGTGCCAGCAGCCCACAAACAGGGAATAATTCACCCCTCCACTTT. This encodes CASSPQTGNNSPLHF. The J gene is TRBJ1-6, the V gene TRBV7-2; D possibly corresponds to TRBD1 (6 bases). Germline-derived CDR1 and CDR2 are SGHTA and FQGNSA. V was shortened by 5 bases and J by 5 bases, with 13 bases between the two germline ends. The CDR3 contains 15 residues.

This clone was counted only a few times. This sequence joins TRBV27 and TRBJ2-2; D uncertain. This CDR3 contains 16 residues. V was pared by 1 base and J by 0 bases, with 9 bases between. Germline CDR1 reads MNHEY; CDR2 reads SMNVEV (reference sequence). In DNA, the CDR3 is TGTGCCAGCAGTTTATACCCAGGCGCGAACACCGGGGAGCTGTTTTTT. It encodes CASSLYPGANTGELFF.

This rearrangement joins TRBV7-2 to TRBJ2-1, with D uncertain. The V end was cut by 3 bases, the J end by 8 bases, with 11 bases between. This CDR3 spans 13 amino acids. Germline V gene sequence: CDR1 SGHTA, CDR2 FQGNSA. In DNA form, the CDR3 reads TGTGCCAGCAGCTTGGGTCGCCGGGATGAGCAGTTCTTC. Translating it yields CASSLGRRDEQFF.

As DNA, the CDR3 is TGTGCCAGCAGCTCACCTACAGGGGGCTACGAGCAGTACTTC. Translation: CASSSPTGGYEQYF. The chain employs TRBV7-2 and TRBJ2-7, with TRBD1 matching over 8 bases. V trimming: 4 bases; J trimming: 3 bases; junction bases outside the gene matches: 5. The CDR3 covers 14 residues. Germline CDR1 and CDR2: SGHTA and FQGNSA.

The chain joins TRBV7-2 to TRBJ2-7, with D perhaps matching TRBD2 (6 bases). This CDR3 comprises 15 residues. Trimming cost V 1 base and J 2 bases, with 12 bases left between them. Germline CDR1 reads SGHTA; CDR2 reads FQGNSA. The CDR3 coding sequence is TGTGCCAGCAGCTTAGTGGCGGGACTCACCTACGAGCAGTACTTC. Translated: CASSLVAGLTYEQYF.

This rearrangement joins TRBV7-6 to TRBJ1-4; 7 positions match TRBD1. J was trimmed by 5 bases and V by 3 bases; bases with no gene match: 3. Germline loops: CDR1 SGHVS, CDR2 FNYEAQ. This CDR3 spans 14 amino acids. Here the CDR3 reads CASSLGRGNEKLFF. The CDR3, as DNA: TGTGCCAGCAGCTTGGGCAGGGGGAATGAAAAACTGTTTTTT.

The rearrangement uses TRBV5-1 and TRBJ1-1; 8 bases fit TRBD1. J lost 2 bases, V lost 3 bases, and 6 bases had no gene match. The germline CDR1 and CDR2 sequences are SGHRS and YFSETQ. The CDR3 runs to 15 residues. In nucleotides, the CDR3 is TGCGCCAGCAGCTCGTCTGGACAGGGAAACACTGAAGCTTTCTTT. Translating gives CASSSSGQGNTEAFF.

The CDR3 is CASSLDGVRLKERRHIQYF. The CDR3 nucleotides read TGCGCCAGCAGCTTGGACGGGGTTCGACTCAAAGAAAGACGCCACATTCAGTACTTC. V usage is TRBV5-1 and J usage is TRBJ2-4, with D possibly being TRBD2 (5 bases). The CDR3 has 19 amino acids. Germline CDR1 and CDR2: SGHRS and YFSETQ. Trimming removed 0 bases at V and 8 bases at J, with 27 bases between.

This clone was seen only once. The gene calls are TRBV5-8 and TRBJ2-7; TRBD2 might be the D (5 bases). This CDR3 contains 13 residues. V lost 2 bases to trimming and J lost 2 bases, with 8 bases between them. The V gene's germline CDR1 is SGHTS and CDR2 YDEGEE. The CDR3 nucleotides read TGTGCCAGCAGCTTTCCGGGGACCTACGAGCAGTACTTC. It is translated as CASSFPGTYEQYF.

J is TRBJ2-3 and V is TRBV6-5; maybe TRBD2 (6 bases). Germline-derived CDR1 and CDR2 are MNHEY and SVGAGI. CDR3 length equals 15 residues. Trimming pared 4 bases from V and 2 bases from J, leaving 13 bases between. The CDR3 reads CASSFRGTFTDTQYF. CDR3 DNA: TGTGCCAGCAGTTTTCGGGGGACCTTCACAGATACGCAGTATTTT.

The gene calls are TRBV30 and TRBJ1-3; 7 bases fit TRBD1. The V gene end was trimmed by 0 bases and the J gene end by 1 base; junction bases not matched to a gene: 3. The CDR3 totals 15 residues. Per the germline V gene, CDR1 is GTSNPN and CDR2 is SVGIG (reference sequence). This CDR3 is CAWSVGGWSGNTIYF. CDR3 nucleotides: TGTGCCTGGAGTGTAGGGGGCTGGTCTGGAAACACCATATATTTT.

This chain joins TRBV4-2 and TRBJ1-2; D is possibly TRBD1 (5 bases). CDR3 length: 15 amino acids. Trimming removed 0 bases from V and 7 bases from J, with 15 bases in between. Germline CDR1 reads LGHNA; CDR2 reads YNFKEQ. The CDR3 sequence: CASSQDVGGTFGYTF. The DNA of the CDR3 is TGTGCCAGCAGCCAAGATGTCGGGGGTACCTTTGGCTACACCTTC.

The CDR3 DNA sequence: TGTGCCAGCAGTGACCCAACAGGGGCAGGAGGCTACACCTTC. This gives the protein CASSDPTGAGGYTF. The V call is TRBV2, the J call TRBJ1-2; 7 nucleotides match TRBD1. Per germline, CDR1 SNHLY and CDR2 FYNNEI. V shed 3 bases and J 8 bases; nucleotides not matched to a gene: 9. The CDR3 contains 14 residues.

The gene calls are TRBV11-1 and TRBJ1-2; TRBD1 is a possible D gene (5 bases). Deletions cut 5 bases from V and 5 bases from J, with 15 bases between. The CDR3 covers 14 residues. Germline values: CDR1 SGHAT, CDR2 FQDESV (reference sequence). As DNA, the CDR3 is TGTGCCAGCAGCCGCGGGGGAGATGGGTATGGCTACACCTTC. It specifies CASSRGGDGYGYTF.

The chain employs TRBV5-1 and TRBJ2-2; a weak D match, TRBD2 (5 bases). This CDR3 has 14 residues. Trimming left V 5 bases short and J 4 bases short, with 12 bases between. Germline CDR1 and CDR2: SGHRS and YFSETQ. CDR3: CASRNGGTTGELFF. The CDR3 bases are TGCGCCAGCAGAAATGGAGGAACCACCGGGGAGCTGTTTTTT.

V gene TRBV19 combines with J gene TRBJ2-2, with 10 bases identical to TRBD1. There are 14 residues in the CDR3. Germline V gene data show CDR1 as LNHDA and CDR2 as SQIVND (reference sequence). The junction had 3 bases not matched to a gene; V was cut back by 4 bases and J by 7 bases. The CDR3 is CASSTDRGLGELFF. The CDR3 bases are TGTGCCAGTAGTACCGACAGGGGGCTCGGGGAGCTGTTTTTT.

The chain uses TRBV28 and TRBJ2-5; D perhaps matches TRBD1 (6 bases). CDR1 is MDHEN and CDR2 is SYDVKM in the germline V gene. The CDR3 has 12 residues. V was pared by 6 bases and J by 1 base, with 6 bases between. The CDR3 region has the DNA TGTGCCAGCAGCAGGGGCCAAGAGACCCAGTACTTC. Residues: CASSRGQETQYF.